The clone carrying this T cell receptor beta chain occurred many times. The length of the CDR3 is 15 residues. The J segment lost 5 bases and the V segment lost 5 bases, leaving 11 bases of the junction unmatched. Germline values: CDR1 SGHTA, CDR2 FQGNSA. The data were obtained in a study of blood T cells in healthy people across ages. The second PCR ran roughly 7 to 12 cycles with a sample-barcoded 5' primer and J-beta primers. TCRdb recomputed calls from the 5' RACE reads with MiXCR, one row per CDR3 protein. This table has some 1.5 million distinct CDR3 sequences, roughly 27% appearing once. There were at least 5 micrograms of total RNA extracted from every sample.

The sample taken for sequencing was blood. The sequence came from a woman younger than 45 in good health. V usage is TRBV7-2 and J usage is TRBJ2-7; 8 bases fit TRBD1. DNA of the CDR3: TGTGCCAGCAGCCCAGGCTGGACAGGGACTGACGAGCAGTACTTC. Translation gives CASSPGWTGTDEQYF.